A single sample gave rise to the 25 T cell receptor beta chains below, sequenced in a study of blood T cells in healthy people across ages. A second PCR, run for roughly 7 to 12 cycles, used a sample-barcoded 5' primer plus a J-beta primer mix. One entry per CDR3 protein, called by TCRdb with MiXCR from the 5' RACE reads. The sample yields hundreds of thousands of distinct CDR3 sequences, over 45% seen once. Sequencing was performed on blood. The receptors stem from a man aged 25-45 years in good health.

CDR3 nucleotide sequence: TGTGCCAGCGGCCCCTACGGACTAGCGGGAGGGGACAATGAGCAGTTCTTC. Protein: CASGPYGLAGGDNEQFF. V and J are TRBV5-6 and TRBJ2-1, with TRBD2 matching over 15 bases. After removal of 7 bases from V and 5 bases from J, the junction contained 10 bases not matched to a gene. The CDR3 totals 17 residues. Germline lookup yields CDR1 SGHDT and CDR2 YYEEEE.

The chain links TRBV2 to TRBJ1-2, with D possibly being TRBD1 (5 bases). CDR1 is SNHLY, CDR2 FYNNEI, per germline. This CDR3 region has 14 residues. Trimming took off 10 bases at V and 4 bases at J, with 19 bases between the two ends. The CDR3 sequence is CATRNSTVRYGYTF. The CDR3 DNA follows: TGTGCCACCCGGAACTCGACAGTGCGCTATGGCTACACCTTC.

A few counts support this clonotype. V usage is TRBV5-1 and J usage is TRBJ1-2, with a weak D call TRBD1 (5 bases). This CDR3 contains 16 residues. Germline CDR1 is SGHRS and CDR2 is YFSETQ. Trimming cost V 0 bases and J 5 bases, with 17 bases left between them. The CDR3 loop reads CASSLGGTENAYGYTF. In DNA, the CDR3 is TGCGCCAGCAGCTTGGGTGGGACCGAGAACGCATATGGCTACACCTTC. Full variable domain (outside the CDR3, taken from reference TRBV5-1 and TRBJ1-2): KAGVTQTPRYLIKTRGQQVTLSCSPISGHRSVSWYQQTPGQGLQFLFEYFSETQRNKGNFPGRFSGRQFSNSRSEMNVSTLELGDSALYLCASSLGGTENAYGYTFGSGTRLTVV.

This clonotype was seen a few times. V and J are TRBV24-1 and TRBJ2-3; 8 bases line up with TRBD1. The CDR3 consists of 14 residues. V gave up 4 bases and J gave up 4 bases; unmatched junction bases: 3. Looked up from germline, CDR1 is KGHDR and CDR2 is SFDVKD. The CDR3 region is CATSDPDRADTQYF. The CDR3, as DNA: TGTGCCACCAGTGACCCGGACAGGGCAGATACGCAGTATTTT.

The rearrangement links TRBV28 to TRBJ1-6; D is undetermined. Trimming removed 2 bases at V and 6 bases at J, with 11 bases between. The CDR3 length is 15 residues. Germline V gene data show CDR1 as MDHEN and CDR2 as SYDVKM. The DNA of the CDR3 is TGTGCCAGCAGTTTAGCCCTCCAACCTAATTCACCCCTCCACTTT. It translates to CASSLALQPNSPLHF.

This clonotype came up many times. The rearrangement joins TRBV9 to TRBJ2-7; the match to TRBD1 covers 8 bases. CDR3 length: 13 amino acids. Germline V gene data show CDR1 as SGDLS and CDR2 as YYNGEE. The J segment lost 6 bases and the V segment lost 3 bases, leaving 5 bases of the junction unmatched. CDR3 sequence: CASSARQGSEQYF. The CDR3 bases are TGTGCCAGCAGCGCACGACAGGGGTCCGAGCAGTACTTC.

The rearrangement links TRBV3-1 to TRBJ1-4; no clear D. CDR1 is LGHDT and CDR2 is YNNKEL in the germline V gene (reference sequence). Between the trimmed V and J ends, which lost 4 bases and 0 bases, there was a span of 9 bases. This CDR3 contains 15 residues. The CDR3 DNA is TGTGCCAGCAGCCCCAGTCTTGCAACTAATGAAAAACTGTTTTTT. Translated, it gives CASSPSLATNEKLFF.

J is TRBJ2-7 and V is TRBV7-9; D possibly corresponds to TRBD1 (6 bases). Germline V gene data show CDR1 as SEHNR and CDR2 as FQNEAQ (reference sequence). The CDR3 has 13 residues. Deletions cut 7 bases from V and 7 bases from J, with 17 bases between. The CDR3 loop is CASNPGQPGEQYF. Here the CDR3 DNA reads TGTGCCAGCAATCCAGGACAGCCCGGAGAGCAGTACTTC.

The chain is built from TRBV5-1 and TRBJ1-4, with D perhaps TRBD1 (5 bases). V was shortened by 7 bases and J by 5 bases, with 12 bases between the two germline ends. This CDR3 comprises 13 residues. Germline loops: CDR1 SGHRS, CDR2 YFSETQ. The CDR3 here is CASRRAGNEKLFF. In nucleotides, the CDR3 is TGCGCCAGCCGGCGGGCAGGGAATGAAAAACTGTTTTTT. The full variable domain, rest sourced from reference TRBV5-1 and TRBJ1-4, is KAGVTQTPRYLIKTRGQQVTLSCSPISGHRSVSWYQQTPGQGLQFLFEYFSETQRNKGNFPGRFSGRQFSNSRSEMNVSTLELGDSALYLCASRRAGNEKLFFGSGTQLSVL.

The V and J genes are TRBV24-1 and TRBJ2-3; 9 bases agree with TRBD1. V lost 4 bases to trimming and J lost 3 bases; unmatched junction nucleotides: 4. Germline V gene lookup returns CDR1 KGHDR and CDR2 SFDVKD. This CDR3 has 15 residues. This CDR3 is CATSEIGQGTDTQYF. CDR3 nucleotide sequence: TGTGCCACCAGTGAGATAGGACAGGGGACAGATACGCAGTATTTT.

This clonotype was seen more than once but under ten times. The chain links TRBV2 to TRBJ2-7, with D possibly matching TRBD2 (6 bases). The CDR3 is 12 residues long. The V end was cut by 2 bases, the J end by 6 bases, with 8 bases between. Germline CDR1 SNHLY, CDR2 FYNNEI. This CDR3 is CASSESRGEQYF. CDR3 nucleotide sequence: TGTGCCAGCAGTGAATCGCGGGGCGAGCAGTACTTC.

This chain uses TRBV7-6 with TRBJ2-7, with 7 bases identical to TRBD2. CDR3 length: 15 amino acids. With 1 base clipped from V and 4 bases from J, the junction kept 7 bases outside the gene matches. The germline gives CDR1 SGHVS, CDR2 FNYEAQ. Here the CDR3 DNA reads TGTGCCAGCAGCTTAGAGAGCTCGGGAGGTTACGAGCAGTACTTC. Protein product: CASSLESSGGYEQYF.

The V call is TRBV20-1, the J call TRBJ2-7; D possibly corresponds to TRBD1 (6 bases). The length of the CDR3 is 12 residues. Between the trimmed V and J ends, which lost 4 bases and 2 bases, there was a span of 9 bases. The V gene's germline CDR1 is DFQATT and CDR2 SNEGSKA (reference sequence). This CDR3 is CSAKQGPYEQYF. CDR3 bases: TGCAGTGCTAAACAGGGTCCCTACGAGCAGTACTTC.

The chain has TRBV28 and TRBJ2-1, with 9 positions matching TRBD1. The CDR3 length is 15 residues. Germline assignment: CDR1 MDHEN and CDR2 SYDVKM. J was trimmed by 9 bases and V by 2 bases; bases with no gene match: 8. The CDR3 nucleotides are TGTGCCAGCAGTTTAGGAGGACAGGGGATCAGTGAGCAGTTCTTC. As protein: CASSLGGQGISEQFF.

There are a few counts of this clonotype. CDR3 loop: CASSYQTKETQYF. In DNA, the CDR3 is TGTGCCAGCAGTTACCAGACAAAAGAGACCCAGTACTTC. The chain is built from TRBV25-1 and TRBJ2-5; D remains unclear. Trimming shortened V by 5 bases and J by 3 bases, and 10 bases separated the two germline ends. The CDR3 runs to 13 residues. Germline V lookup: CDR1 MGHDK, CDR2 SYGVNS.

The chain combines TRBV2 with TRBJ2-2, with D possibly being TRBD1 (6 bases). The V gene's germline CDR1 is SNHLY and CDR2 FYNNEI. The ends were cut back, 5 bases at V and 1 base at J, with 17 bases in the middle. The CDR3 extends over 17 amino acids. The CDR3 is CASSSPRGTENTGELFF. DNA for the CDR3: TGTGCCAGCAGTAGCCCGAGGGGGACCGAGAACACCGGGGAGCTGTTTTTT.

The chain combines TRBV29-1 with TRBJ1-1, with D possibly being TRBD1 (5 bases). This CDR3 spans 13 amino acids. V lost 1 base and J lost 0, with 6 bases in between. Germline-derived CDR1 and CDR2 are SQVTM and ANQGSEA. The CDR3 here is CSVEGQMNTEAFF. The CDR3 nucleotides are TGCAGCGTTGAAGGACAGATGAACACTGAAGCTTTCTTT.

V and J are TRBV29-1 and TRBJ2-5; 9 bases map to TRBD2. Germline V gene data show CDR1 as SQVTM and CDR2 as ANQGSEA. This CDR3 has 13 residues. V trimming: 4 bases; J trimming: 6 bases; junction bases outside the gene matches: 6. The CDR3 DNA is TGCAGCGTTGTGCCTAGCGGGACAAAGACCCAGTACTTC. Translation gives CSVVPSGTKTQYF.

This chain links TRBV29-1 with TRBJ2-2, with 8 bases identical to TRBD1. This CDR3 is built from 17 residues. Germline loops: CDR1 SQVTM, CDR2 ANQGSEA. Trimming took 0 bases from V and 1 from J; bases not matched to a gene: 7. CDR3 protein: CSVEDPRGTGNTGELFF. CDR3 DNA: TGCAGCGTTGAAGATCCACGGGGGACAGGGAACACCGGGGAGCTGTTTTTT.

The V gene is TRBV28, the J gene TRBJ2-4; maybe TRBD2 (5 bases). The V and J ends lost 4 bases and 1 base respectively, with 11 bases between them. Per the germline V gene, CDR1 is MDHEN and CDR2 is SYDVKM. CDR3 length equals 15 residues. Here the CDR3 reads CASSSPRGAKNIQYF. The CDR3 DNA follows: TGTGCCAGCAGTTCCCCGCGCGGGGCCAAAAACATTCAGTACTTC.

J is TRBJ1-5 and V is TRBV6-1; D is unclear. The CDR3 is made up of 14 amino acids. CDR1 MNHNS and CDR2 SASEGT come from the germline V gene. Deletions cut 4 bases from V and 4 bases from J, with 11 bases between. The CDR3 loop is CASSVQRINQPQHF. The CDR3, as DNA: TGTGCCAGCAGTGTTCAACGGATAAATCAGCCCCAGCATTTT.

The rearrangement links TRBV20-1 to TRBJ2-1; 7 nucleotides agree with TRBD2. J gave up 2 bases and V 3 bases, and 4 bases lay outside the gene matches. From germline, CDR1 is DFQATT and CDR2 SNEGSKA (reference sequence). The CDR3 is 14 residues long. The CDR3 DNA reads as TGCAGTGCTAGGGGAGGGAGCGCCTACAATGAGCAGTTCTTC. Residues: CSARGGSAYNEQFF.

In the case of this clonotype: An end of the junction does not agree with germline; a read error may underlie this. V is TRBV7-2 and J is TRBJ2-3; no reliable D call. Germline CDR1 SGHTA, CDR2 FQGNSA. The CDR3 spans 14 residues. The CDR3 sequence is CASSLGMRTDTQYF. DNA for the CDR3: TGTGCCAGCAGTTTAGGTATGCGCACAGATACGCAGTATTTT.

The genes are TRBV12-3 or TRBV12-4 and TRBJ2-4; maybe TRBD1 (5 bases). Matching the DNA end better, TRBJ2-7 makes the J call doubtful. The CDR3 is made up of 14 amino acids. Here the CDR3 DNA reads TGTGCCAGCAGTCTTAATTCACAGGCGGACGAGCAGTACTTC. Residues: CASSLNSQADEQYF.

This clonotype appeared a few times. This chain uses TRBV7-3 with TRBJ2-1; the D gene is possibly TRBD2 (6 bases). V lost 0 bases and J lost 4, with 10 bases in between. Germline V gene lookup returns CDR1 SGHTA and CDR2 FQGTGA. This CDR3 has 15 amino acids. This CDR3 reads CASSLTGGPYNEQFF. The CDR3 region has the DNA TGTGCCAGCAGCTTAACGGGGGGACCTTACAATGAGCAGTTCTTC. Filled out from reference TRBV7-3 and TRBJ2-1, the complete variable domain reads GAGVSQTPSNKVTEKGKYVELRCDPISGHTALYWYRQSLGQGPEFLIYFQGTGAADDSGLPNDRFFAVRPEGSVSTLKIQRTERGDSAVYLCASSLTGGPYNEQFFGPGTRLTVL.